This note documents a single T cell receptor (beta chain) sequence. Its specificity is not known. The data stem from a study of T cell responses to AZD1222 COVID-19 vaccine. Study-level results: Spike-specific TCR breadth and depth grew following two AZD1222 doses. Seropositive AZD1222 recipients at baseline numbered only five to seven. Donors, mostly white British, included more females; clonal diversity was possibly underestimated.

The protocol was immunoSEQ multiplex PCR, while the TCRdb copy is restricted to in-frame clones and leaves out a portion. This table has 130,000 to 150,000 clones, about 81% appearing once. The material was peripheral blood, obtained on day 0 of MenACWY control vaccination. The TCR comes from an adult in good health.

The CDR3 protein is CASSDSDGSTDTQYF. The DNA for the CDR3 is TGTGCCAGCAGTGACTCGGATGGGAGCACAGATACGCAGTATTTT. V is TRBV6-4 and J is TRBJ2-3; D is ambiguous. Germline CDR1 is MRHNA and CDR2 is SNTAGT. This CDR3 comprises 15 residues. V lost 0 bases, J lost 0 bases, and 7 bases lay in between.